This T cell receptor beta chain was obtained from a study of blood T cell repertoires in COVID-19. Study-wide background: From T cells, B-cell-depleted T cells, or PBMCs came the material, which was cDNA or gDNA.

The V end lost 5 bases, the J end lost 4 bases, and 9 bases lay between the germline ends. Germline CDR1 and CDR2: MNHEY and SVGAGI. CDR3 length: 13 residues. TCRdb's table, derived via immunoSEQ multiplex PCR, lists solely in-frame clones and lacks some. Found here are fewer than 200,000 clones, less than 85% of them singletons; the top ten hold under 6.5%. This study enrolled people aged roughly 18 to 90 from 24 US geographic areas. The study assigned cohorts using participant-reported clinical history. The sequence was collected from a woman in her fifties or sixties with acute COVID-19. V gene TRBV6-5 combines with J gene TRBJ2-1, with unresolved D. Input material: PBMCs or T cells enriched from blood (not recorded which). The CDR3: CASSPTGYNEQFF. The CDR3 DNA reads TGTGCCAGCAGTCCCACGGGTTACAATGAGCAGTTCTTC.